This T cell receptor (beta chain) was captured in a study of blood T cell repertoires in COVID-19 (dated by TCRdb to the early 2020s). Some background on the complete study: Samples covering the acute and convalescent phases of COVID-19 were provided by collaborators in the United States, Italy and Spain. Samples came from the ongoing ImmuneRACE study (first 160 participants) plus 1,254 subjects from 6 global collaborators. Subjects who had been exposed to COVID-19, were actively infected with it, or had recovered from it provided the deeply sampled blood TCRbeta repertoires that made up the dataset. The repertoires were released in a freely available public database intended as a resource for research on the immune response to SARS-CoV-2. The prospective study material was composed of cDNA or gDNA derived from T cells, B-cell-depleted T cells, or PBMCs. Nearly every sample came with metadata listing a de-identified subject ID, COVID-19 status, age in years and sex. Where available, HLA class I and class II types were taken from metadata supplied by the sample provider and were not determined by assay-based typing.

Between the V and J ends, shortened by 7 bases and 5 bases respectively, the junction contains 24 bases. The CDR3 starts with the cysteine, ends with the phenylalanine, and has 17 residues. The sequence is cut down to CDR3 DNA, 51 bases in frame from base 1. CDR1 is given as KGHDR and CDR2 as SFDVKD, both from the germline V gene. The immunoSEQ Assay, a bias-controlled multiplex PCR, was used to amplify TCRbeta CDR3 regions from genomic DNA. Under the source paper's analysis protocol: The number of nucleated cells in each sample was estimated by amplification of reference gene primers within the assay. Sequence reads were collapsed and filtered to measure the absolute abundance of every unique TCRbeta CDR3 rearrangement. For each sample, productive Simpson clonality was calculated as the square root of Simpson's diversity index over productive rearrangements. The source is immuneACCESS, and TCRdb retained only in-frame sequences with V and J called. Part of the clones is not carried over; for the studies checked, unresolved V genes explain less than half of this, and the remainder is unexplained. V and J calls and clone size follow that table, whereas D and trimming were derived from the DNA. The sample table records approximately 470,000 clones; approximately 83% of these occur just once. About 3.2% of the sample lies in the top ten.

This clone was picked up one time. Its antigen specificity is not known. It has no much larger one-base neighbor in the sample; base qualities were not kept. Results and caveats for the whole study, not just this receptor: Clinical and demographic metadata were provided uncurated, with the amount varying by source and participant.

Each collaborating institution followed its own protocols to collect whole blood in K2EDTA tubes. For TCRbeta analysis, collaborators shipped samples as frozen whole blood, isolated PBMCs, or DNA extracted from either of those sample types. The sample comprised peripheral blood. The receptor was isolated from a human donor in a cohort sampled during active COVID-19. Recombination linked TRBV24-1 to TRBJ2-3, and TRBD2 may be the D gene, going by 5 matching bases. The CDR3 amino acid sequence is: CATSTLSGTPRGDTQYF. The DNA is TGTGCCACCAGCACCCTATCGGGAACACCACGGGGAGATACGCAGTATTTT.